This T cell receptor (beta chain) was recovered during a study of PD-L1 blockade in urothelial cancer. Overall study context: Males with bladder-origin urothelial cancer constituted about nine tenths of the roughly 30 patients.

Only in-frame clones appear in the TCRdb table, and some are missing; sequencing was by immunoSEQ multiplex PCR. Among about 14,000 clones listed, around 89% were seen once. Germline loops: CDR1 SNHLY, CDR2 FYNNEI. CDR3 size: 17 residues. The ends lost 6 bases at V and 3 bases at J; junction bases unmatched: 11. This receptor was taken from a man in his sixties or seventies with urothelial cancer. This specimen consisted of PBMCs, obtained around atezolizumab (anti-PD-L1) treatment. J is TRBJ2-6 and V is TRBV2; TRBD1 agrees at 7 bases. CDR3 residues: CASSPLGGSGGANVLTF. CDR3 coding DNA: TGTGCCAGCAGCCCGTTAGGGGGCTCAGGTGGGGCCAACGTCCTGACTTTC. Using reference TRBV2 and TRBJ2-6 for the parts outside the CDR3, the full variable domain is EPEVTQTPSHQVTQMGQEVILRCVPISNHLYFYWYRQILGQKVEFLVSFYNNEISEKSEIFDDQFSVERPDGSNFTLKIRSTKLEDSAMYFCASSPLGGSGGANVLTFGAGSRLTVL.